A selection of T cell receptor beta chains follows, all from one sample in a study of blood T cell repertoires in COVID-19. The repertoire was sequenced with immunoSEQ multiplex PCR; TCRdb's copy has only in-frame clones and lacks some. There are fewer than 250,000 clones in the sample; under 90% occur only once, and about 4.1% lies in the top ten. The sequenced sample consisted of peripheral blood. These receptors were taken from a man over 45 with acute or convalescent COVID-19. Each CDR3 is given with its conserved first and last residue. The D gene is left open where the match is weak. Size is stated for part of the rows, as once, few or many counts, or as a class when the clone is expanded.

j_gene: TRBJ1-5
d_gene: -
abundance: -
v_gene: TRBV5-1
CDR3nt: TGCGCCAGCAGCTTGGATCCGGGACAGCCCCAGCATTTT
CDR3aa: CASSLDPGQPQHF

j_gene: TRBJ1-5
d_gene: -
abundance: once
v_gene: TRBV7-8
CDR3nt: TGTGCCAGCAGCTCACAGGGCCCCAATCAGCCCCAGCATTTT
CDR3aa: CASSSQGPNQPQHF

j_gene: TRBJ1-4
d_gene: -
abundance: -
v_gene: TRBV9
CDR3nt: TGTGCCAGCAGCGTAGGAGACAGATATGAAAAACTGTTTTTT
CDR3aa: CASSVGDRYEKLFF

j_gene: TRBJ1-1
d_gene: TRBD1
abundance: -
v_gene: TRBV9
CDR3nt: TGTGCCAGCAGCGTGGGGGGCAGGGGGCTCGGCACTGAAGCTTTCTTT
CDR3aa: CASSVGGRGLGTEAFF

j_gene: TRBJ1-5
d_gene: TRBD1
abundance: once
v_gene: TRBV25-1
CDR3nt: TGTGCCAGCAGTGAGCAGGGGGCGTATCAGCCCCAGCATTTT
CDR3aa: CASSEQGAYQPQHF

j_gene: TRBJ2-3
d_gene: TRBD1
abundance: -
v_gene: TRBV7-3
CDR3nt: TGTGCCAGCAGCCTGACAGGGCCAGATACGCAGTATTTT
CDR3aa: CASSLTGPDTQYF

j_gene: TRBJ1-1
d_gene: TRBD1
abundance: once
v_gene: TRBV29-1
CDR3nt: TGCAGCGCCGGACAGGTTATCACTGAAGCTTTCTTT
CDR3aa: CSAGQVITEAFF

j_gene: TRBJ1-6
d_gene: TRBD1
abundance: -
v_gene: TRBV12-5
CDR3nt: TGTGCTAGTGGTCCAGGGGGCTATAATTCACCCCTCCACTTT
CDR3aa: CASGPGGYNSPLHF

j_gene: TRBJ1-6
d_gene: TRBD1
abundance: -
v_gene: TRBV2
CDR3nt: TGTGCCAGCAGTGAAAGGGGGCCGATCTATAATTCACCCCTCCACTTT
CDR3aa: CASSERGPIYNSPLHF

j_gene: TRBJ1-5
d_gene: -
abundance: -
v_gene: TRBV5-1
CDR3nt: TGCGCCAGCAGTTCCCTACCAGGGGCCGGACAGCCCCAGCATTTT
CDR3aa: CASSSLPGAGQPQHF

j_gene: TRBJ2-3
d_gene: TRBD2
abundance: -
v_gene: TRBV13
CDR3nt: TGTGCCAGCAGCCCCCGTAGCGGGGGCGCCACAGATACGCAGTATTTT
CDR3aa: CASSPRSGGATDTQYF

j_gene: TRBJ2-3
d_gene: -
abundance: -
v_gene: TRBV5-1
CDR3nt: TGCGCCAGCAGCTTAGGCGGATACACAGATACGCAGTATTTT
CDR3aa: CASSLGGYTDTQYF

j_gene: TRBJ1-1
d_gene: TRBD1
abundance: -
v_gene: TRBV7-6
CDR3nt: TGTGCCAGCAGCTCCCAGGGGGGCCTTGAAGCTTTCTTT
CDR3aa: CASSSQGGLEAFF

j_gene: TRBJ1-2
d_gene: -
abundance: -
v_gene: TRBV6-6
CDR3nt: TGTGCCAGCAGTTACTCTCTTGAGGAGTCTGGCGGCTACACCTTC
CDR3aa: CASSYSLEESGGYTF

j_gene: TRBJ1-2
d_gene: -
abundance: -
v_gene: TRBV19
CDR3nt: TGTGCCAGTAGTAATCCTGGACAGCGTCGCACCTATGGCTACACCTTC
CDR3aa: CASSNPGQRRTYGYTF

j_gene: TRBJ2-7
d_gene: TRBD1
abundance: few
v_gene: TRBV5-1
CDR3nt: TGCGCCAGCAGCTCGTTCCCGGGACAGGTTTACGAGCAGTACTTC
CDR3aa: CASSSFPGQVYEQYF

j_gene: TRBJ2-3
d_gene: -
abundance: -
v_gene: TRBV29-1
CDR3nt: TGCAGCGGGACAGAAGCCACAGATACGCAGTATTTT
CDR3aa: CSGTEATDTQYF

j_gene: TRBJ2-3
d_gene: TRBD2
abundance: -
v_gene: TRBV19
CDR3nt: TGTGCCACAAGCGGGGGGGCAATGACTCCCACAGATACGCAGTATTTT
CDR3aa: CATSGGAMTPTDTQYF

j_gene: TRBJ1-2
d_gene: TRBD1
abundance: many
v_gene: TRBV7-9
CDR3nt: TGTGCCAGCAGCCCTAGACAGGGAGCTAACTATGGCTACACCTTC
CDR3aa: CASSPRQGANYGYTF

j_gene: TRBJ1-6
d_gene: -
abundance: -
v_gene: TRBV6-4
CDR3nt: TGTGCCAGCAGTGCCGTCCTAGATTCACCCCTCCACTTT
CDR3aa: CASSAVLDSPLHF

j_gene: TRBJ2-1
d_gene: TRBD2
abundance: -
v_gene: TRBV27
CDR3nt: TGTGCCAGCAGTTTATCTAGCGGGGGTGGGATCAATGAGCAGTTCTTC
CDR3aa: CASSLSSGGGINEQFF

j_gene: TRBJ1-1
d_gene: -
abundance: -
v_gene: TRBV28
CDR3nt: TGTGCCAGCAGTTACGAGGGGGCTGAAGCTTTCTTT
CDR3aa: CASSYEGAEAFF

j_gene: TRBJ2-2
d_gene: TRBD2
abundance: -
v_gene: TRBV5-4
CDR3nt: TGTGCCAGTCAAGTCGGTTTTAGCGGGGGCGCCCCTAACACCGGGGAGCTGTTTTTT
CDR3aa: CASQVGFSGGAPNTGELFF

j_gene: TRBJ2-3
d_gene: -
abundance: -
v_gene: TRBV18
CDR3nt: TGTGCCAGCTCGCCAGAGGCAGATACGCAGTATTTT
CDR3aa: CASSPEADTQYF

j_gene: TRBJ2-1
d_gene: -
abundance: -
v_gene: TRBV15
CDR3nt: TGTGCCACCAGCAGGTCCCTAGCCGAGGACAATGAGCAGTTCTTC
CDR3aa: CATSRSLAEDNEQFF

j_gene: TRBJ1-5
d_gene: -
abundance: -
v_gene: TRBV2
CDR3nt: TGTGCCAGCAGTGAAGGAGGAGTTAGCAATCAGCCCCAGCATTTT
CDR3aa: CASSEGGVSNQPQHF

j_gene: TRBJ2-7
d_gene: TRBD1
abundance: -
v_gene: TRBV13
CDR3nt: TGTGCCAGCAGCTTCGGGCAGGGGGCCCACGAGCAGTACTTC
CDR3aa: CASSFGQGAHEQYF

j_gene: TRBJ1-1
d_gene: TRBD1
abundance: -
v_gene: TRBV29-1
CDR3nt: TGCAGCGTGACATCCGGGACAGGGAGAACTGAAGCTTTCTTT
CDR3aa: CSVTSGTGRTEAFF

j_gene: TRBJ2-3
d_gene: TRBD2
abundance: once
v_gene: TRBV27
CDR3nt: TGTGCCAGCACCCCATGGGGAGCGGGACCTGGAGGTTCGACAGATACGCAGTATTTT
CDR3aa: CASTPWGAGPGGSTDTQYF

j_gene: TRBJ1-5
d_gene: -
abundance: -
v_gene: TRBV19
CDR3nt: TGTGCCAGTAGAGCCCCTTCCTACAATCAGCCCCAGCATTTT
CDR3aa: CASRAPSYNQPQHF

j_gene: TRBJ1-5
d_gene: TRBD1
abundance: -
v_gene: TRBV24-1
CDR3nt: TGTGCCACCAGTGATTTTCTCCGGGACAGCACCCAGGTTGGCAATCAGCCCCAGCATTTT
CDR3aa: CATSDFLRDSTQVGNQPQHF